This TCR beta chain was sequenced for a study of glioma-infiltrating T cells after dendritic cell vaccination. Study at large: Patients had newly diagnosed or recurrent glioblastoma and received dendritic cell vaccines. Patients received autologous tumor lysate-pulsed dendritic cell vaccination between about 2003 and 2013.

Only in-frame clones appear in the TCRdb table, and some are missing; sequencing was by immunoSEQ multiplex PCR. The sample has just over 95,000 clones; around 80% are singletons. Fresh-frozen tumor tissue and more than two years of survival data were available for all. V shed 3 bases and J shed 7 bases, with 13 bases lying between them. Germline-derived CDR1 and CDR2 are KGHSH and LQKENI. This CDR3 contains 14 residues. This sequence originates from a human donor with glioblastoma. This chain links TRBV18 with TRBJ1-5; D gene uncertain. The starting material was blood, obtained before dendritic cell vaccination. Here the CDR3 DNA reads TGTGCCAGCTCACCTGAAGTTCGGGAGCAGCCCCAGCATTTT. Translating it yields CASSPEVREQPQHF.